Each of the 12 T cell receptor beta chains below was sequenced from the same sample in a study of blood T cells in healthy people across ages. Using a J-beta primer mix together with a sample-barcoded 5' primer, a second PCR was run for about 6 to 11 cycles. TCRdb re-called the 5' RACE reads with MiXCR, one entry per CDR3 protein. The table lists 1.5 million to 2 million distinct CDR3 sequences, 49% of them singletons, with 2.1% in the top ten. Sequenced input: blood. These receptor sequences come from a woman between 40 and 55 years old in good health.

This clonotype was seen a handful of times. The genes are TRBV7-2 and TRBJ1-2; TRBD1 agrees at 8 bases. Looked up from germline, CDR1 is SGHTA and CDR2 is FQGNSA. The CDR3 contains 13 residues. V lost 5 bases to trimming and J lost 8 bases; unmatched junction nucleotides: 7. CDR3 bases: TGTGCCAGCAGCCCCGGCAGGGGGCAAGGCTACACCTTC. This codes for CASSPGRGQGYTF.

The chain recombines TRBV28 with TRBJ2-1; 8 bases match TRBD1. J was trimmed by 7 bases and V by 4 bases; bases with no gene match: 18. The germline V gene has CDR1 MDHEN and CDR2 SYDVKM. CDR3 length equals 18 residues. CDR3 DNA sequence: TGTGCCAGCAGTTCACCTACCTGGGGCAGGGGGCTCGGAAATGAGCAGTTCTTC. Residues: CASSSPTWGRGLGNEQFF.

This chain links TRBV20-1 with TRBJ2-5, with D perhaps assigned TRBD1 or TRBD2 (5 bases each). The CDR3 covers 13 residues. CDR1 is DFQATT and CDR2 is SNEGSKA in the germline V gene (reference sequence). Trimming removed 6 bases at V and 1 base at J, with 12 bases between. The CDR3 nucleotides are TGCAGTGCCCCTCGGGGCATCCAAGAGACCCAGTACTTC. Translated: CSAPRGIQETQYF.

The chain has TRBV14 and TRBJ2-1; 9 bases match TRBD2. V gave up 3 bases and J gave up 8 bases; unmatched junction bases: 8. CDR1 and CDR2 (germline): SGHDN, FVKESK. The CDR3 is 15 amino acids. The CDR3 sequence is CASSQAGTSMYEQFF. CDR3 sequence (DNA): TGTGCCAGCAGCCAGGCCGGGACTAGCATGTATGAGCAGTTCTTC.

This clonotype was counted between two and nine times. The V and J genes are TRBV12-3 or TRBV12-4 and TRBJ2-5; TRBD1 matches 10 bases. The better agreement between TRBJ2-7 and the DNA end casts doubt on the J call. This CDR3 region has 15 residues. The CDR3 region is CASSSVDRGGYEQYF. The CDR3 bases are TGTGCCAGCAGTTCCGTGGACAGGGGGGGATACGAGCAGTACTTC.

The chain carries TRBV3-1 and TRBJ2-3; 7 positions agree with TRBD2. The length of the CDR3 is 15 residues. Germline V gene sequence: CDR1 LGHDT, CDR2 YNNKEL (reference sequence). V dropped 1 base and J dropped 2; count of bases not matched to a gene: 3. The CDR3 region has the DNA TGTGCCAGCAGCCAAGCCGGGGGGTACACAGATACGCAGTATTTT. Encoded protein: CASSQAGGYTDTQYF.

The chain has TRBV10-3 and TRBJ2-5, with 8 nucleotides matching TRBD1. TRBJ2-7 explains the end of the DNA better; the J call may be wrong. This CDR3 region has 13 residues. Germline CDR1 reads ENHRY; CDR2 reads SYGVKD. The CDR3 DNA is TGTGCTACACGGGCACAGGGGGGTTACGAGCAGTACTTC. It is translated as CATRAQGGYEQYF.

In its sample, this clonotype was seen a few times. The rearrangement joins TRBV6-5 to TRBJ2-7, with no clear D. V was clipped by 0 bases and J by 3 bases, with 12 bases between them. Germline V CDR1 and CDR2: MNHEY, SVGAGI. The CDR3 is made up of 15 amino acids. In DNA form, the CDR3 reads TGTGCCAGCAGTTACTCTAGGCTAGTAAGCTACGAGCAGTACTTC. Translation gives CASSYSRLVSYEQYF.

The chain uses TRBV5-1 and TRBJ2-1; D uncertain. V lost 9 bases to trimming and J lost 4 bases, with 14 bases between them. The CDR3 covers 13 residues. Germline values: CDR1 SGHRS, CDR2 YFSETQ. The CDR3 protein is CATSIDGYNEQFF. The CDR3 nucleotides read TGCGCCACCTCAATCGACGGTTACAATGAGCAGTTCTTC.

This clonotype was seen a few times. This rearrangement joins TRBV4-3 to TRBJ2-4; tentatively, D is TRBD1 (5 bases). The CDR3 covers 13 residues. Deletions cut 5 bases from V and 9 bases from J, with 14 bases between. Germline lookup yields CDR1 LGHNA and CDR2 YSLEER. For the CDR3, the DNA is TGCGCCAGCAGCGGGGCAGGCGAAACCATTCAGTACTTC. Its protein product is CASSGAGETIQYF.

This clonotype was seen more than once but under ten times. The chain has TRBV25-1 and TRBJ2-7; D gene ambiguous. Germline V CDR1 and CDR2: MGHDK, SYGVNS. CDR3 size: 14 residues. Trimming took 4 bases from V and 4 from J, leaving 14 bases between them. CDR3: CASSAFVSDYEQYF. CDR3 bases: TGTGCCAGCAGTGCCTTTGTGTCAGATTACGAGCAGTACTTC.

The CDR3 spells CASSLDPAPRLNEKLFF. CDR3 sequence (DNA): TGTGCCAGCAGCTTAGACCCTGCCCCCCGGCTAAATGAAAAACTGTTTTTT. The gene calls are TRBV7-2 and TRBJ1-4; D gene unclear. CDR3 length: 17 residues. CDR1 and CDR2 (germline): SGHTA, FQGNSA. The germline V and J ends were trimmed by 1 base and 5 bases, with 17 bases remaining between them. Full variable domain (remainder filled in from reference TRBV7-2 and TRBJ1-4): GAGVSQSPSNKVTEKGKDVELRCDPISGHTALYWYRQSLGQGLEFLIYFQGNSAPDKSGLPSDRFSAERTGGSVSTLTIQRTQQEDSAVYLCASSLDPAPRLNEKLFFGSGTQLSVL.